This is a list of T cell receptor beta chains from one sample in a study of CD8 T cells in Susac syndrome. TCRdb ran MiXCR on the immunoSEQ multiplex PCR reads and lists one entry per CDR3 protein. Among some 120,000 distinct CDR3 sequences listed, 90% to 95% were seen once. The specimen was CD4+ T cells from PBMCs. The receptors stem from a human donor in good health. Both conserved end residues are part of each CDR3. Fields, in order: D gene, J gene, V gene, clone size, CDR3 DNA, CDR3 protein. The D gene is left open where the match is weak. The size of a clone is reported for some rows only, either as once, few or many, or as a class for expanded clones.

>-|TRBJ1-4|TRBV3-1|-
TGTGCCAGCAGCCCGGACCGGCGAGGTGAAAAACTGTTTTTT
CASSPDRRGEKLFF
>-|TRBJ2-4|TRBV20-1|-
-
CSAPGGRNLGTGIQYF
>-|TRBJ1-1|TRBV20-1|-
TGCAGTGCTAGCTCAGGGGACACTGAAGCTTTCTTT
CSASSGDTEAFF
>TRBD1|TRBJ1-5|TRBV18|-
TGTGCCAGCTCACTGCTTCAGGGGGGGAATCAGCCCCAGCATTTT
CASSLLQGGNQPQHF
>-|TRBJ2-3|TRBV29-1|-
TGCAGCGCCGATGGGACTAGCACAGATACGCAGTATTTT
CSADGTSTDTQYF
>-|TRBJ2-1|TRBV29-1|-
TGCAGCGTGATCACTAGCCCGAGTCTGTTCTTC
CSVITSPSLFF
>-|TRBJ2-7|TRBV19|-
TGTGCCAGTAGTTCTTCTCTGGACTCCTACGAGCAGTACTTC
CASSSSLDSYEQYF
>-|TRBJ2-4|TRBV4-1|-
TGCGCCAGCAGCCAAGACCCCCCCGGTTCCAAAAACATTCAGTACTTC
CASSQDPPGSKNIQYF
>-|TRBJ1-1|TRBV19|-
TGTGCCAGTAGAAGGGCCCCGACGCGGAACACTGAAGCTTTCTTT
CASRRAPTRNTEAFF
>TRBD2|TRBJ2-1|TRBV30|-
TGTGCCTGGAGAGAAGCGGGAGGGCCTTACAATGAGCAGTTCTTC
CAWREAGGPYNEQFF
>TRBD2|TRBJ2-3|TRBV7-2|-
TGTGCCAGCAGCTTAGTTGCTAGCGGGAGGGCAGATACGCAGTATTTT
CASSLVASGRADTQYF
>-|TRBJ2-2|TRBV24-1|-
TGTGCCACCAGTGATTTAGGGACTGGTTACGGGGAGCTGTTTTTT
CATSDLGTGYGELFF
>-|TRBJ2-7|TRBV5-6|-
TGTGCCAGCAGCTCGAACCGGGATGGCTCCTACGAGCAGTACTTC
CASSSNRDGSYEQYF
>TRBD1|TRBJ1-1|TRBV19|-
TGTGCCAGTAGTATGGGACCGGGACAGGTGAACACTGAAGCTTTCTTT
CASSMGPGQVNTEAFF
>-|TRBJ2-7|TRBV7-2|once
TGTGCCAGCAGCTTATGGGCGGCATCCTACGAGCAGTACTTC
CASSLWAASYEQYF
>-|TRBJ1-3|TRBV7-9|once
TGTGCCAGCAGCTTAGCAGGGGAGAACACCATATATTTT
CASSLAGENTIYF
>-|TRBJ1-2|TRBV7-9|-
TGTGCCAGCAGCTTAGATACGGGCTACACCTTC
CASSLDTGYTF
>-|TRBJ1-1|TRBV28|-
TGTGCCAGCAGTCGAATAGGGCAAGCTTTCTTT
CASSRIGQAFF
>TRBD1|TRBJ1-1|TRBV20-1|-
TGCAGTGCTAGAGATGGGACAGGCCCCACTGAAGCTTTCTTT
CSARDGTGPTEAFF
>-|TRBJ2-1|TRBV29-1|-
TGCAGCGTCGCCCCCTCAGAAGAGCAGTTCTTC
CSVAPSEEQFF
>-|TRBJ1-3|TRBV27|-
TGTGCCAGCAGTTTAACCAGGGGTGGAAACACCATATATTTT
CASSLTRGGNTIYF
>-|TRBJ2-5|TRBV4-1|-
TGCGCCAGCAGCCAAGTTCTGACAGGACGGGAGACCCAGTACTTC
CASSQVLTGRETQYF
>-|TRBJ1-1|TRBV19|-
TGTGCCAGTAGCCCTCTGGCGGGGTTGGACACTGAAGCTTTCTTT
CASSPLAGLDTEAFF
>TRBD1|TRBJ2-6|TRBV7-9|few
TGTGCCAGCAGCCATACAGGGGAAGGGGCCAACGTCCTGACTTTC
CASSHTGEGANVLTF
>TRBD2|TRBJ2-1|TRBV6-2/TRBV6-3|-
TGTGCCAGCAGTTACTTAGCGGGAGGATCGGATGAGCAGTTCTTC
CASSYLAGGSDEQFF
>-|TRBJ1-3|TRBV7-2|-
TGTGCCAGCAGCCCGGTGCCCTCTGGAAACACCATATATTTT
CASSPVPSGNTIYF